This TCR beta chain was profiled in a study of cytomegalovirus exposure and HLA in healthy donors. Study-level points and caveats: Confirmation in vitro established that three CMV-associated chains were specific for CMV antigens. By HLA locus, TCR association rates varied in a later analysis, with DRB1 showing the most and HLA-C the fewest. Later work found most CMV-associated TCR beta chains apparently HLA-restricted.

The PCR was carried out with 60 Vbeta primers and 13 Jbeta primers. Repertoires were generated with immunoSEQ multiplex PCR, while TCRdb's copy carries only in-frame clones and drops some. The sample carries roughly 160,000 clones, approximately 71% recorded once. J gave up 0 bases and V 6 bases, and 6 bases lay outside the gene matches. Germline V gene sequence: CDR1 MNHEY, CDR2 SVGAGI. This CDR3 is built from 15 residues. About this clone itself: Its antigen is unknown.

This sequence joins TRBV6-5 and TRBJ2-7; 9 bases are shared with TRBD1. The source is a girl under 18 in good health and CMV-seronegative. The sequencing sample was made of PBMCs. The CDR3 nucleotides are TGTGCCAGCAGCCCGGGACAGGGAAGCTCCTACGAGCAGTACTTC. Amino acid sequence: CASSPGQGSSYEQYF.